A single sample is the source of the 20 T cell receptor beta chains below, sequenced in a study of blood T cell repertoires in COVID-19. Assay: immunoSEQ multiplex PCR; the TCRdb copy retains only in-frame clones and omits some. The sample shows 30,000 to 35,000 clones, about nine tenths of them seen only once. The sequencing sample was made of peripheral blood. Source of these receptors: a man in his sixties with active COVID-19.

CDR3 in amino acids: CASSRRDRADTEAFF. For the CDR3, the DNA is TGCGCCAGCAGCCGTAGAGACAGGGCGGACACTGAAGCTTTCTTT. The V and J genes are TRBV5-1 and TRBJ1-1, with TRBD1 identical over 7 bases. The CDR3 runs 15 residues. From germline, CDR1 is SGHRS and CDR2 YFSETQ. Trimming at V came to 4 bases and at J to 3 bases, leaving 9 bases not matched to a gene.

This chain joins TRBV7-9 and TRBJ1-1; possibly TRBD1 for D (6 bases). Trimming cost V 1 base and J 12 bases, with 12 bases left between them. Germline V gene data show CDR1 as SEHNR and CDR2 as FQNEAQ (reference sequence). The CDR3 runs 12 residues. The CDR3 reads CASSLEGGVPFF. For the CDR3, the DNA is TGTGCCAGCAGCTTAGAGGGGGGGGTACCTTTCTTT.

This sequence joins TRBV29-1 and TRBJ2-2, with 8 bases identical to TRBD2. From germline, CDR1 is SQVTM and CDR2 ANQGSEA. This CDR3 has 15 amino acids. J was trimmed by 4 bases and V by 7 bases; bases with no gene match: 11. The CDR3 DNA follows: TGCAGCGGGGGGGAAGCGGGAGACGGCACCGGGGAGCTGTTTTTT. This gives the protein CSGGEAGDGTGELFF.

The chain links TRBV6-2 or TRBV6-3 to TRBJ2-7, with D tentatively TRBD1 (5 bases). V was cut by 4 bases and J by 3 bases, with 19 bases left in between. The CDR3 has 16 residues. Germline V lookup: CDR1 MNHEY, CDR2 SVGEGT. CDR3 in amino acids: CASSSIDSRPLYEQYF. CDR3 coding DNA: TGTGCCAGCAGTTCCATCGACAGCCGACCTCTCTACGAGCAGTACTTC.

The chain couples TRBV7-9 to TRBJ2-5, with D possibly matching TRBD1 (6 bases). V dropped 2 bases and J dropped 5 bases, with 12 bases sitting between them. Germline CDR1 is SEHNR and CDR2 is FQNEAQ (reference sequence). The CDR3 runs to 14 residues. CDR3 amino acids: CASSLRGTRETQYF. The DNA of the CDR3 is TGTGCCAGCAGCTTAAGGGGGACCCGGGAGACCCAGTACTTC.

The CDR3 DNA sequence: TGTGCCAGCAGCGTAGGAAGAGGTAACTATGGCTACACCTTC. Translated, it gives CASSVGRGNYGYTF. This rearrangement joins TRBV9 to TRBJ1-2; the D is unclear. The CDR3 extends over 14 amino acids. Trimming removed 0 bases at V and 1 base at J, with 7 bases between. CDR1 and CDR2 (germline): SGDLS, YYNGEE.

The gene calls are TRBV7-2 and TRBJ2-7, with 8 bases identical to TRBD2. V shed 5 bases, J shed 5 bases, and the junction held 14 bases outside the gene matches. This CDR3 has 16 amino acids. Germline V gene lookup returns CDR1 SGHTA and CDR2 FQGNSA. The CDR3 spells CASSPRGGHAGDEQYF. DNA of the CDR3: TGTGCCAGCAGCCCTCGGGGGGGGCACGCGGGGGACGAGCAGTACTTC.

In DNA, the CDR3 is TGTGCCAGCAGACCCCTCAACAGAGCCTACGAGCAGTACTTC. Its protein product is CASRPLNRAYEQYF. This chain joins TRBV25-1 and TRBJ2-7; D call uncertain. The CDR3 has 14 amino acids. Germline V gene data show CDR1 as MGHDK and CDR2 as SYGVNS. V was clipped by 6 bases and J by 2 bases, with 14 bases between them.

The chain combines TRBV10-3 with TRBJ1-5, with 7 bases identical to TRBD1. There are 15 residues in the CDR3. V trimming: 0 bases; J trimming: 1 base; junction bases outside the gene matches: 0. Germline V gene sequence: CDR1 ENHRY, CDR2 SYGVKD. As DNA, the CDR3 is TGTGCCATCAGTGAGTCGACAGGGAGCAATCAGCCCCAGCATTTT. This encodes CAISESTGSNQPQHF.

This chain's CDR3 is CASRVSEDGYTF. The CDR3 nucleotides read TGTGCCAGCAGGGTTTCGGAGGATGGCTACACCTTC. The rearrangement uses TRBV6-5 and TRBJ1-2; no clear D gene. This CDR3 has 12 residues. Trimming stripped 6 bases from V and 6 bases from J, with 11 bases between. CDR1 is MNHEY and CDR2 is SVGAGI in the germline V gene.

The chain links TRBV3-1 (or the pseudogene TRBV3-2) to TRBJ1-6, with D perhaps TRBD1 (6 bases). The CDR3 contains 15 residues. Germline-derived CDR1 and CDR2 are LGHDT and YNNKEL (reference sequence). Deletions cut 0 bases from V and 9 bases from J, with 12 bases between. This chain's CDR3 is CASSQDRGQSSPLHF. In DNA, the CDR3 is TGTGCCAGCAGCCAAGACCGAGGACAGAGTTCACCCCTCCACTTT.

The rearrangement links TRBV11-3 to TRBJ2-5, with D maybe TRBD1 (6 bases). CDR1 SGHNT and CDR2 YENEEA come from the germline V gene. Trimming shortened V by 5 bases and J by 2 bases, and 15 bases separated the two germline ends. This CDR3 contains 15 residues. The CDR3 loop reads CASSLIQGPQETQYF. The CDR3 DNA is TGTGCCAGCAGCCTAATACAGGGCCCACAAGAGACCCAGTACTTC.

The table lists this clone with a few counts. The chain combines TRBV7-2 with TRBJ2-6, with D perhaps TRBD2 (5 bases). The V gene lost 0 bases and the J gene lost 4 bases, with 10 bases spanning the gap. The length of the CDR3 is 16 residues. Germline-derived CDR1 and CDR2 are SGHTA and FQGNSA. Here the CDR3 DNA reads TGTGCCAGCAGCTTAGCGCCGGGGAACGGGGCCAACGTCCTGACTTTC. Its translation is CASSLAPGNGANVLTF. Full variable domain (missing parts from reference TRBV7-2 and TRBJ2-6): GAGVSQSPSNKVTEKGKDVELRCDPISGHTALYWYRQSLGQGLEFLIYFQGNSAPDKSGLPSDRFSAERTGGSVSTLTIQRTQQEDSAVYLCASSLAPGNGANVLTFGAGSRLTVL.

The chain links TRBV4-2 to TRBJ2-3, with 8 bases fitting TRBD2. CDR3 size: 16 residues. Germline trimming cut 5 bases from V and 2 bases from J; bases unmatched to any gene: 9. Germline V gene data show CDR1 as LGHNA and CDR2 as YNFKEQ. CDR3 DNA sequence: TGTGCCAGCAGCGACCCAGCGGGGGATGCCACAGATACGCAGTATTTT. Its translation is CASSDPAGDATDTQYF.

The rearrangement links TRBV4-3 to TRBJ2-7, with TRBD1 as a possible D gene (6 bases). From germline, CDR1 is LGHNA and CDR2 YSLEER. CDR3 length: 18 amino acids. V lost 0 bases and J 5 bases, leaving 23 bases between the germline ends. CDR3 residues: CASSQERLLGAGSNEQYF. For the CDR3, the DNA is TGCGCCAGCAGCCAAGAGCGTTTGTTGGGGGCGGGTTCTAACGAGCAGTACTTC.

This chain uses TRBV11-2 with TRBJ2-1; TRBD2 aligns across 8 bases. Germline V gene data show CDR1 as SGHAT and CDR2 as FQNNGV. This CDR3 is built from 16 residues. J was trimmed by 2 bases and V by 5 bases; bases with no gene match: 8. CDR3 amino acids: CASSVTYSGTYNEQFF. CDR3 DNA: TGTGCCAGCAGCGTGACCTATAGCGGGACCTACAATGAGCAGTTCTTC.

This clone was counted a single time. The rearrangement uses TRBV24-1 and TRBJ2-1; TRBD1 aligns across 9 bases. Per the germline V gene, CDR1 is KGHDR and CDR2 is SFDVKD. The CDR3 contains 15 residues. Trimming removed 7 bases from V and 5 bases from J; junction bases left unmatched: 8. The CDR3, as DNA: TGTGCCACCAGCCACCCCGGGACAGGGAACAATGAGCAGTTCTTC. It translates to CATSHPGTGNNEQFF.

The chain joins TRBV3-1 (or the pseudogene TRBV3-2) to TRBJ2-6; possibly TRBD1 for D (5 bases). V was cut by 7 bases and J by 4 bases, with 17 bases left in between. There are 16 residues in the CDR3. The V gene's germline CDR1 is LGHDT and CDR2 YNNKEL (reference sequence). CDR3 nucleotide sequence: TGTGCCAGCACCTCCGATGGGGCCCCCGGGGCCAACGTCCTGACTTTC. Its translation: CASTSDGAPGANVLTF.

This clone was seen a single time. The chain carries TRBV6-1 and TRBJ2-5; 12 positions match TRBD1. CDR1 and CDR2 (germline): MNHNS, SASEGT. V gave up 4 bases and J gave up 5 bases; unmatched junction bases: 14. The CDR3 is 18 residues long. Here the CDR3 DNA reads TGTGCCAGCAGTGGACGGGACAGGGGGCGGGGGCCCTGGGAGACCCAGTACTTC. Protein: CASSGRDRGRGPWETQYF.

The V gene is TRBV5-1, the J gene TRBJ2-5; 12 bases map to TRBD2. Germline CDR1 and CDR2: SGHRS and YFSETQ. The V and J ends lost 3 bases and 1 base, in that order; junction bases with no gene match: 1. The CDR3 is made up of 15 amino acids. This chain's CDR3 is CASSWTSGAQETQYF. The CDR3 DNA reads TGCGCCAGCAGCTGGACTAGCGGGGCCCAAGAGACCCAGTACTTC.